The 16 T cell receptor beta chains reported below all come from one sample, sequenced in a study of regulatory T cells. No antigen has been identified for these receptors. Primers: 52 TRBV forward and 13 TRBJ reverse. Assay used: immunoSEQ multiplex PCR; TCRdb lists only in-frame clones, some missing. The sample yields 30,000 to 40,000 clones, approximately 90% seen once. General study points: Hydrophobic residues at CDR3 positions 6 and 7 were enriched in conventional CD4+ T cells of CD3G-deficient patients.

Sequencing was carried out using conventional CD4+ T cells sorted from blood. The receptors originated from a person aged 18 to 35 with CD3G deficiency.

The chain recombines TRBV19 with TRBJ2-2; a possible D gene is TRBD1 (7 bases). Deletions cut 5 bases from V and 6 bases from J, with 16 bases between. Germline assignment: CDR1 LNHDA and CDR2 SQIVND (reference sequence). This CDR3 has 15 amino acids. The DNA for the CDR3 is TGTGCCAGTAGTCCACCCCAGGGGGGCCCCGGGGAGCTGTTTTTT. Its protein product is CASSPPQGGPGELFF.

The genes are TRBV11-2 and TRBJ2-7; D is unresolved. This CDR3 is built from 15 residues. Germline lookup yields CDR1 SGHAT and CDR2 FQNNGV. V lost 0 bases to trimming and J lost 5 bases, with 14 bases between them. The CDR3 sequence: CASSLDYRKRDEQYF. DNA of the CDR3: TGTGCCAGCAGCTTAGATTACCGGAAAAGGGACGAGCAGTACTTC.

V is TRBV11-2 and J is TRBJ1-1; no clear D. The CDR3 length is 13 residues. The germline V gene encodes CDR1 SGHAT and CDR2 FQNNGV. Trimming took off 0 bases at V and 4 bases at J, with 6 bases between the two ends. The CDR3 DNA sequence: TGTGCCAGCAGCTTAGATAGAGGCACTGAAGCTTTCTTT. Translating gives CASSLDRGTEAFF.

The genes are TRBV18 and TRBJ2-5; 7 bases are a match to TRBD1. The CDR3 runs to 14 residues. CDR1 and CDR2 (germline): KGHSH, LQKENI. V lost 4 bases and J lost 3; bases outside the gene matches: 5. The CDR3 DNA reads TGTGCCAGCTCACGCAACAGGGGAAAAGAGACCCAGTACTTC. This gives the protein CASSRNRGKETQYF.

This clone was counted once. The CDR3 DNA follows: TGCGCCAGCAGCTTGGCCCCGGGTGATGAGCAGTTCTTC. This sequence encodes CASSLAPGDEQFF. V gene TRBV5-1 combines with J gene TRBJ2-1, with D uncertain. CDR1 and CDR2 from the germline V gene are SGHRS and YFSETQ. The CDR3 covers 13 residues. V lost 0 bases to trimming and J lost 8 bases, with 9 bases between them.

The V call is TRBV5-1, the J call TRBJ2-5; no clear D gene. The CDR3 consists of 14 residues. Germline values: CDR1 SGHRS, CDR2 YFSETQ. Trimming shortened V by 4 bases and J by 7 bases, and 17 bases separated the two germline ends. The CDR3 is CASSQDGVPGTQYF. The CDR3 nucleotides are TGCGCCAGCAGCCAGGATGGGGTTCCGGGGACCCAGTACTTC.

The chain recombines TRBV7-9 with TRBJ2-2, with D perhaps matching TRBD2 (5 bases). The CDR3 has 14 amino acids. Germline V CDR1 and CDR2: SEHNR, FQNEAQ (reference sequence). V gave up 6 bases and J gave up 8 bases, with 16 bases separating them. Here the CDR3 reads CASRSDREFGELFF. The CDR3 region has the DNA TGTGCCAGCAGATCAGACCGGGAATTTGGGGAGCTGTTTTTT.

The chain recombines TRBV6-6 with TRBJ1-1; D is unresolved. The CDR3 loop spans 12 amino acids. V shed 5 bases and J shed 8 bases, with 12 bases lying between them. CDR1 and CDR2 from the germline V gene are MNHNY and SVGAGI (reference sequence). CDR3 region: CASSTQFNEAFF. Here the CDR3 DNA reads TGTGCCAGCAGTACGCAATTCAACGAAGCTTTCTTT.

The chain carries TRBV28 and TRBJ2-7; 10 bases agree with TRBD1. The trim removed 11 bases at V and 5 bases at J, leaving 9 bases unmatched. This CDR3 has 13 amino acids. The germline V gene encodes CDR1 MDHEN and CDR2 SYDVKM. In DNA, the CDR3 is TGTGCCTCCCGAGACAGGGGGCATAACGAGCAGTACTTC. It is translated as CASRDRGHNEQYF.

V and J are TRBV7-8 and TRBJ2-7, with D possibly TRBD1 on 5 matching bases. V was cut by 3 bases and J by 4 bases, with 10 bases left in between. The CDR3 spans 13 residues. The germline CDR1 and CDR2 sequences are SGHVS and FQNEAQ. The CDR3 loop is CASSFGHTYEQYF. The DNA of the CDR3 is TGTGCCAGCAGCTTCGGACACACGTACGAGCAGTACTTC.

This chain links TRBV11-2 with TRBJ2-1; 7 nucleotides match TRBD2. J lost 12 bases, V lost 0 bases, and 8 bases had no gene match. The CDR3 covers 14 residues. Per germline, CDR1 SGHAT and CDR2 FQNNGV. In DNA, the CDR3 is TGTGCCAGCAGCTTAGATCGATTCTCGGGGGGGCAGTTCTTC. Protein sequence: CASSLDRFSGGQFF.

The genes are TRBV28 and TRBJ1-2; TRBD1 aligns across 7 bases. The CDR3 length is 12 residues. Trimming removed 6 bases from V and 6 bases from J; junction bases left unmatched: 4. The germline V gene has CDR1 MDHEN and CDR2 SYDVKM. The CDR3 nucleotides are TGTGCCAGCAGCACAGGGGTAAATGGCTACACCTTC. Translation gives CASSTGVNGYTF.

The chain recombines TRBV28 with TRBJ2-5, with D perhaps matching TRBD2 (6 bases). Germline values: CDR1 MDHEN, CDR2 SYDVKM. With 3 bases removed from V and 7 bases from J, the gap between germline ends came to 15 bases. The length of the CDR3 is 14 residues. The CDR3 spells CASSFTAGPGTQYF. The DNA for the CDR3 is TGTGCCAGCAGTTTTACCGCGGGACCAGGGACCCAGTACTTC.

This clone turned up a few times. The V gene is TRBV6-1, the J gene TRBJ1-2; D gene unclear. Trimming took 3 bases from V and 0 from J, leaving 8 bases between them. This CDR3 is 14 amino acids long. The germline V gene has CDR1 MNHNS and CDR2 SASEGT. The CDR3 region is CASSEVAANYGYTF. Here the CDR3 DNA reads TGTGCCAGCAGTGAGGTAGCAGCTAACTATGGCTACACCTTC.

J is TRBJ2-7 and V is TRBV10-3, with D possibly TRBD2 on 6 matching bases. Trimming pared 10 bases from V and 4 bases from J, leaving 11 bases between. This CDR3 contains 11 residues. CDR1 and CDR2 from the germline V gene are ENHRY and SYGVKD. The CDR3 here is CATGTAYEQYF. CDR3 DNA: TGTGCCACCGGGACTGCTTACGAGCAGTACTTC.

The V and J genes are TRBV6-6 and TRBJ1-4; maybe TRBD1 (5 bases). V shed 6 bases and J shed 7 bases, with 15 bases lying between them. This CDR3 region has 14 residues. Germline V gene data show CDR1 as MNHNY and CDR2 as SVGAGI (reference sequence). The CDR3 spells CASRPGGIGEKLFF. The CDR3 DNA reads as TGTGCCAGCAGGCCCGGGGGAATTGGTGAAAAACTGTTTTTT.